One sample yielded the 14 T cell receptor beta chains listed below, sequenced in a study of blood T cell repertoires in COVID-19 (TCRdb year 2020). Library method: the immunoSEQ multiplex PCR assay. In its TCRdb copy, this immuneACCESS table keeps in-frame sequences only and misses some clones. Where compared with another copy, unresolved V genes explain less than half of these, and the others have no known cause. The sample includes 250,000 to 350,000 clones, with approximately 90% observed a single time. About 0.8% of the sample rests with the top ten. The specimen sequenced was peripheral blood. These receptor sequences come from a man in his thirties or forties with acute or convalescent COVID-19.

The V and J genes are TRBV11-2 and TRBJ2-2; 8 bases are shared with TRBD1. This CDR3 region has 14 residues. Germline CDR1 reads SGHAT; CDR2 reads FQNNGV. The junction had 9 bases not matched to a gene; V was cut back by 5 bases and J by 10 bases. The CDR3 protein is CASSRRQGYEELFF. The CDR3 region has the DNA TGTGCCAGCAGCCGACGACAGGGGTACGAGGAGCTGTTTTTT.

This chain uses TRBV28 with TRBJ1-1; D is possibly TRBD1 (5 bases). CDR1 and CDR2 (germline): MDHEN, SYDVKM. Trimming shortened V by 8 bases and J by 4 bases, and 17 bases separated the two germline ends. The CDR3 is made up of 14 amino acids. The CDR3 region is CASRSGWVSTEAFF. The CDR3 DNA is TGTGCCAGCCGCTCAGGGTGGGTGAGCACTGAAGCTTTCTTT.

This clone was seen only a few times. The CDR3 DNA is TGTGCCAGCAGGCAACTAGCGGGAGCCACCGGGGAGCTGTTTTTT. Translated: CASRQLAGATGELFF. The J gene is TRBJ2-2, the V gene TRBV6-6; 11 bases match TRBD2. The CDR3 length is 15 residues. CDR1 is MNHNY, CDR2 SVGAGI, per germline (reference sequence). J gave up 4 bases and V 6 bases, and 4 bases lay outside the gene matches.

The chain employs TRBV11-2 and TRBJ2-3; 7 bases are shared with TRBD1. J was trimmed by 5 bases and V by 6 bases; bases with no gene match: 8. Germline V gene sequence: CDR1 SGHAT, CDR2 FQNNGV. CDR3 size: 14 residues. The CDR3, as DNA: TGTGCCAGCAGTCCTACCCGACAGGGAGATACGCAGTATTTT. This encodes CASSPTRQGDTQYF.

The V call is TRBV14, the J call TRBJ2-1; 7 bases align to TRBD2. Losses at the gene ends were 6 bases for V and 9 bases for J; bases not matched to a gene: 5. The CDR3 contains 12 residues. CDR1 SGHDN and CDR2 FVKESK come from the germline V gene. The CDR3 DNA is TGTGCCAGCAGAATAAGGGAGGGTGAGCAGTTCTTC. Translated, it gives CASRIREGEQFF.

The chain combines TRBV3-1 (or the pseudogene TRBV3-2) with TRBJ2-2; 9 bases fit TRBD2. V lost 4 bases, J lost 0 bases, and 3 bases stayed unmatched. CDR1 LGHDT and CDR2 YNNKEL come from the germline V gene (reference sequence). This CDR3 region has 16 residues. The CDR3 nucleotides read TGTGCCAGCAGCCTCAGCGGGGGGTCGAACACCGGGGAGCTGTTTTTT. Its protein product is CASSLSGGSNTGELFF.

The chain carries TRBV28 and TRBJ2-1; 12 nucleotides match TRBD1. V dropped 4 bases and J dropped 11; count of bases not matched to a gene: 9. Germline CDR1 reads MDHEN; CDR2 reads SYDVKM. This CDR3 has 15 residues. The chain's CDR3 is CASSSPGQGARQQFF. CDR3 DNA sequence: TGTGCCAGCAGTTCTCCGGGACAGGGGGCACGTCAGCAGTTCTTC. Full variable domain (outside the CDR3, taken from reference TRBV28 and TRBJ2-1): DVKVTQSSRYLVKRTGEKVFLECVQDMDHENMFWYRQDPGLGLRLIYFSYDVKMKEKGDIPEGYSVSREKKERFSLILESASTNQTSMYLCASSSPGQGARQQFFGPGTRLTVL.

This clone has only one observation. The rearrangement uses TRBV19 and TRBJ2-2; 7 positions match TRBD1. Trimming removed 5 bases from V and 5 bases from J; junction bases left unmatched: 11. This CDR3 has 16 residues. The V gene's germline CDR1 is LNHDA and CDR2 SQIVND (reference sequence). The chain's CDR3 is CASSLTGYSKTGELFF. CDR3 nucleotides: TGTGCCAGTAGTTTGACAGGGTATTCCAAGACCGGGGAGCTGTTTTTT.

The chain couples TRBV3-1 (or the pseudogene TRBV3-2) to TRBJ2-7; maybe TRBD2 (5 bases). The germline V gene has CDR1 LGHDT and CDR2 YNNKEL (reference sequence). CDR3 size: 14 residues. Trimming left V 0 bases short and J 2 bases short, with 8 bases between. The CDR3 here is CASSQDSATYEQYF. In nucleotides, the CDR3 is TGTGCCAGCAGCCAAGATAGCGCTACCTACGAGCAGTACTTC.

This clone came up once. The chain carries TRBV7-9 and TRBJ1-2; TRBD1 aligns across 9 bases. From germline, CDR1 is SEHNR and CDR2 FQNEAQ (reference sequence). The CDR3 consists of 13 residues. V dropped 5 bases and J dropped 9; count of bases not matched to a gene: 7. The CDR3 loop is CASSPQQGASYTF. Written as DNA, the CDR3 is TGTGCCAGCAGCCCCCAACAGGGGGCGAGCTACACCTTC.

The chain recombines TRBV5-1 with TRBJ1-1; D perhaps matches TRBD1 (5 bases). The CDR3 runs to 15 residues. V lost 0 bases, J lost 0 bases, and 9 bases lay in between. Germline V CDR1 and CDR2: SGHRS, YFSETQ. The CDR3 bases are TGCGCCAGCAGCTTGGTGGGGGGAATGAACACTGAAGCTTTCTTT. It codes for CASSLVGGMNTEAFF.

The genes are TRBV19 and TRBJ1-1; TRBD1 is a possible D gene (5 bases). Between the trimmed V and J ends, which lost 5 bases and 3 bases, there was a span of 10 bases. The CDR3 spans 13 residues. Germline V lookup: CDR1 LNHDA, CDR2 SQIVND (reference sequence). The CDR3: CASSVEGDTEAFF. CDR3 coding DNA: TGTGCCAGTAGTGTGGAAGGGGACACTGAAGCTTTCTTT.

The chain recombines TRBV6-5 with TRBJ1-6; tentatively, D is TRBD1 (5 bases). The CDR3 spans 15 residues. Germline V lookup: CDR1 MNHEY, CDR2 SVGAGI. Between the trimmed V and J ends, which lost 7 bases and 7 bases, there was a span of 17 bases. For the CDR3, the DNA is TGTGCCAGCACCGAGCGGGGCCACGTCAATTCACCCCTCCACTTT. It specifies CASTERGHVNSPLHF.

The rearrangement links TRBV28 to TRBJ1-1; TRBD1 matches 7 bases. The CDR3 has 15 amino acids. V dropped 3 bases and J dropped 11; count of bases not matched to a gene: 15. Germline assignment: CDR1 MDHEN and CDR2 SYDVKM. CDR3 sequence reads: CASSFGIIGAGGAFF. In DNA, the CDR3 is TGTGCCAGCAGTTTCGGGATAATTGGGGCAGGGGGGGCTTTCTTT.